What follows describes a single T cell receptor beta chain. This entry is derived from a study of blood T cell repertoires in COVID-19. Study background: Samples came from the United States, Italy and Spain, spanning acute and convalescent COVID-19. T cells, B-cell-depleted T cells, or PBMCs provided the cDNA or gDNA that served as material.

Enrolled during active infection, Seattle patients were then followed longitudinally. Per the authors' pipeline: Reference gene primer amplification gave nucleated cell count estimates. Generated by immunoSEQ multiplex PCR, the TCRdb table keeps only in-frame clones and is missing some. Clone size and V and J calls were adopted from that table, with D and trimming inferred from the DNA. The sample comprises roughly 150,000 clones, approximately 95% of which are singletons, and just under 2% rests with the top ten. Sequenced input: peripheral blood. The clonotype was recovered from a woman in her fifties or sixties with COVID-19, enrolled during active disease.

The CDR3 here is CASSSKQGGNSPLHF. CDR3 sequence (DNA): TGTGCCAGCAGCTCAAAACAGGGGGGTAATTCACCCCTCCACTTT. V is TRBV7-6 and J is TRBJ1-6; TRBD1 matches 8 bases. Germline CDR1 and CDR2: SGHVS and FNYEAQ. The CDR3 totals 15 residues. V dropped 4 bases and J dropped 6; count of bases not matched to a gene: 5.